The rows below give T cell receptor beta chains drawn from one sample of a study of regulatory T cells in long-lasting Graves disease. TCRdb ran MiXCR on the multiplex PCR reads and lists one entry per CDR3 protein. The sample consists of a few hundred thousand distinct CDR3 sequences, roughly 18% of them appearing once. The same data also contributed to another study, on T cells in Graves' hyperthyroidism and ophthalmopathy.

Sequences were derived from peripheral blood mononuclear cells (PBMCs), sampled at new diagnosis, from a patient treated with antithyroid drugs. The receptors derive from a woman aged 30 to 39 with Graves disease. Both conserved end residues are part of each CDR3. A D gene is named only where the DNA matches it firmly. Size values are once, few and many counts, or a class for expanded clones, and some rows have none.

V gene,J gene,D gene,clone size,CDR3 protein,CDR3 DNA
TRBV25-1,TRBJ1-2,NA,many,CASSERYTGARSGYTF,TGTGCCAGCAGTGAACGGTATACGGGGGCGAGGAGTGGCTACACCTTC
TRBV2,TRBJ2-7,NA,many,CASSEGLDEQYF,TGTGCCAGCAGTGAGGGACTCGACGAGCAGTACTTC
TRBV12-3/TRBV12-4,TRBJ1-5,TRBD1,NA,CASSFGLRGQPQHF,TGTGCCAGCAGTTTCGGGCTCAGGGGGCAGCCCCAGCATTTT
TRBV6-1,TRBJ2-5,NA,many,CASSVRVQETQYF,TGTGCCAGCAGTGTTCGGGTTCAAGAGACCCAGTACTTC
TRBV19,TRBJ2-7,NA,many,CANPKETYEQYF,TGTGCCAACCCGAAAGAAACCTACGAGCAGTACTTC
TRBV18,TRBJ2-7,TRBD2,many,CASSPPTSGTYEQYF,TGTGCCAGCTCACCACCGACTAGCGGAACCTACGAGCAGTACTTC
TRBV4-1,TRBJ1-2,NA,few,CASSQDGVGYTF,TGCGCCAGCAGCCAAGACGGGGTTGGCTACACCTTC
TRBV19,TRBJ2-1,TRBD1,NA,CASSSRDRGGPLLGNEQFF,TGTGCCAGTAGTTCCCGGGACAGGGGAGGGCCTCTCCTTGGCAATGAGCAGTTCTTC
TRBV19,TRBJ1-2,NA,NA,CASSIQGSNYGYTF,TGTGCCAGTAGTATACAGGGCAGCAACTATGGCTACACCTTC
TRBV12-3/TRBV12-4,TRBJ1-5,NA,many,CASSLGGGADNQPQHF,TGTGCCAGCAGTTTGGGTGGAGGGGCTGACAATCAGCCCCAGCATTTT
TRBV12-3/TRBV12-4,TRBJ1-2,NA,many,CASSSSVYGYTF,TGTGCCAGCAGTTCATCGGTCTATGGCTACACCTTC
TRBV12-3/TRBV12-4,TRBJ1-2,NA,many,CASSFGAGFYGYTF,TGTGCCAGCAGTTTTGGTGCGGGATTCTATGGCTACACCTTC
TRBV19,TRBJ2-3,NA,many,CASSIGRTPTLKDTQYF,TGTGCCAGTAGTATAGGTCGGACGCCTACCTTGAAGGATACGCAGTATTTT
TRBV2,TRBJ1-2,NA,NA,CASSATSSYGYTF,TGTGCCAGCAGTGCAACATCTAGCTATGGCTACACCTTC
TRBV6-5,TRBJ2-2,NA,few,CASSYGEINTFNTGGLFF,TGTGCCAGCAGTTACGGGGAGATTAATACCTTTAACACCGGGGGGCTGTTTTTT
TRBV20-1,TRBJ1-1,NA,many,CSAPRGGGDTEAFF,TGCAGTGCTCCTAGAGGGGGGGGGGACACTGAAGCTTTCTTT
TRBV6-1,TRBJ2-7,NA,many,CASSELEEYYEQYF,TGTGCCAGCAGTGAACTTGAAGAGTACTACGAGCAGTACTTC
TRBV27,TRBJ1-2,NA,many,CASSPTGPTYGYTF,TGTGCCAGCAGCCCCACCGGACCGACGTATGGCTACACCTTC
TRBV30,TRBJ1-2,TRBD1,many,CAWSLNRGWSGYTF,TGTGCCTGGAGTCTGAACAGGGGATGGAGTGGCTACACCTTC
TRBV7-8,TRBJ2-2,TRBD2,many,CASSPSGGSTGELFF,TGTGCCAGCAGCCCAAGCGGGGGCAGCACCGGGGAGCTGTTTTTT
TRBV18,TRBJ1-5,NA,NA,CASSPGSRYSNQPQHF,TGTGCCAGCTCACCAGGGTCCCGTTATAGCAATCAGCCCCAGCATTTT
TRBV19,TRBJ2-4,TRBD1,few,CASRRTGAPLQYF,TGTGCCAGTAGGCGGACAGGGGCCCCTCTTCAGTACTTC
TRBV25-1,TRBJ1-1,TRBD1,NA,CATQTGYTEAFF,TGTGCCACCCAGACAGGGTACACTGAAGCTTTCTTT
TRBV5-5,TRBJ1-5,TRBD1,many,CASSPGTGKVQPQHF,TGTGCCAGCAGCCCTGGGACAGGGAAGGTCCAGCCCCAGCATTTT
TRBV11-2,TRBJ2-7,TRBD2,many,CASSLDGGRREQYF,TGTGCCAGCAGCTTAGATGGCGGGAGAAGAGAGCAGTACTTC
TRBV7-9,TRBJ1-6,NA,NA,CASSSSGFRYSPLHF,TGTGCCAGCAGCTCCTCCGGGTTTAGGTACTCACCCCTCCACTTT